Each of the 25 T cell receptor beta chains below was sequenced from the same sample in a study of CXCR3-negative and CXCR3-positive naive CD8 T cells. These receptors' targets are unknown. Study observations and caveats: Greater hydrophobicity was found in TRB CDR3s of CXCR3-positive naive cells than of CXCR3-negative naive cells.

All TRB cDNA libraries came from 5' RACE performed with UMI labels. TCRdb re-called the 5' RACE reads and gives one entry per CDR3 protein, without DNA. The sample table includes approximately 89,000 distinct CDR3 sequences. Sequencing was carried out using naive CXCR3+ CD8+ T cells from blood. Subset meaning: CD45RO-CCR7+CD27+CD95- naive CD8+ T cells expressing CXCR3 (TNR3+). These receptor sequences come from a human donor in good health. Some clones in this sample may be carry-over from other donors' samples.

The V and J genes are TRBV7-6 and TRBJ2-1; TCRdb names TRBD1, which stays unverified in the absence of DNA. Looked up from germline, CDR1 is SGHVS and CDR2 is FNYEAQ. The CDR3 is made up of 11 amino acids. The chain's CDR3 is CASSLTGERFF.

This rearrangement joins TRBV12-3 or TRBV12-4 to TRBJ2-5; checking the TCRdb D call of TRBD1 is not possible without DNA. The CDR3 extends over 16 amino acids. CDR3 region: CASINSDRGLGETQYF.

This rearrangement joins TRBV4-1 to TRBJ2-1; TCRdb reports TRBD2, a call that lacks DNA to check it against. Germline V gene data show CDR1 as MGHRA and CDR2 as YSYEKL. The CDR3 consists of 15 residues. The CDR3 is CASSQGLAGDNEQFF.

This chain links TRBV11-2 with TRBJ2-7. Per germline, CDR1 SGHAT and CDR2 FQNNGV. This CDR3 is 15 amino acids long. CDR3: CASSLSLGETYEQYF.

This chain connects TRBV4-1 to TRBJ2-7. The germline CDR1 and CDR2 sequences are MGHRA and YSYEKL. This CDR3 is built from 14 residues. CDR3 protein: CASSQELTGYEQYF.

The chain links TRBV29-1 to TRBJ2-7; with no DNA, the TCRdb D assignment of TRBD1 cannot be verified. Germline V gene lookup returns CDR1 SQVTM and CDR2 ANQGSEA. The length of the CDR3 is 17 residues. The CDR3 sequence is CSVEVGGAPAGYYEQYF.

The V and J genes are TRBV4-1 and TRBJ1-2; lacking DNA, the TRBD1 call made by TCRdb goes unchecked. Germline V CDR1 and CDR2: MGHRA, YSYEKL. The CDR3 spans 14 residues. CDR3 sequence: CASSQRDRNYGYTF.

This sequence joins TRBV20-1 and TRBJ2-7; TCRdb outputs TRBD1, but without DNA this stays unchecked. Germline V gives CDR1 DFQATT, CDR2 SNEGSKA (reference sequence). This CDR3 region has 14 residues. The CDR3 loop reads CSARGDRVYYEQYF.

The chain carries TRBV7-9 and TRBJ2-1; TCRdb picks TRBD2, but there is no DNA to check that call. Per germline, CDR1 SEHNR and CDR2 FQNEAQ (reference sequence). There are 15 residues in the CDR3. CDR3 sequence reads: CASSFQEGLYNEQFF.

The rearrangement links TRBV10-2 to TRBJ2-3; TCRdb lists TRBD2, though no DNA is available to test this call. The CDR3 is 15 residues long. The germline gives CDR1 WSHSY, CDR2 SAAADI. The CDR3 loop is CASRVETSATDTQYF.

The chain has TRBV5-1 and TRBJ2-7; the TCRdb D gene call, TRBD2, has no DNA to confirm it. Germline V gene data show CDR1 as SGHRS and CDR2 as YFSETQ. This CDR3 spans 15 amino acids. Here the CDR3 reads CASSSRTSGAYEQYF.

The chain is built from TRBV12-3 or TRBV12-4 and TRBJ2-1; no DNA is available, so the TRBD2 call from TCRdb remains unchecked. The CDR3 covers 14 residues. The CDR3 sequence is CASSLTGGYNEQFF.

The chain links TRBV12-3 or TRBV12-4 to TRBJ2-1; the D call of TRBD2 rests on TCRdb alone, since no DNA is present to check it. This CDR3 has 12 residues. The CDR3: CASRMGREEQFF.

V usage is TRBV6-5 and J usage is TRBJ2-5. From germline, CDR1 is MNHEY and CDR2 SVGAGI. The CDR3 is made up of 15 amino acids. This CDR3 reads CASSYGGGDQETQYF.

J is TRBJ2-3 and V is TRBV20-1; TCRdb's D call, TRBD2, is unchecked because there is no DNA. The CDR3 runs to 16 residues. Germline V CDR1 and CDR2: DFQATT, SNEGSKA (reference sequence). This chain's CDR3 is CSAAPASGKHTDTQYF.

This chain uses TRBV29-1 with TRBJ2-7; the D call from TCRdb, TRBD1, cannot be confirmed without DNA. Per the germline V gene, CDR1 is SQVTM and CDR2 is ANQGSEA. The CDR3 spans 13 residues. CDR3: CSVSTGDSYEQYF.

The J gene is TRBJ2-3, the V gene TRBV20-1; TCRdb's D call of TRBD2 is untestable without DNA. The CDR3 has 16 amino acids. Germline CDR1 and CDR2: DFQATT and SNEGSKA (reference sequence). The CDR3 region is CSARDEITSGRIAQYF.

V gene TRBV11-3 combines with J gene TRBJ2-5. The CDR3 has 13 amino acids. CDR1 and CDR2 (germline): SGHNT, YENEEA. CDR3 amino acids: CASSSAEWETQYF. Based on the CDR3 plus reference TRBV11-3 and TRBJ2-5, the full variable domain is EAGVVQSPRYKIIEKKQPVAFWCNPISGHNTLYWYLQNLGQGPELLIRYENEEAVDDSQLPKDRFSAERLKGVDSTLKIQPAELGDSAVYLCASSSAEWETQYFGPGTRLLVL.

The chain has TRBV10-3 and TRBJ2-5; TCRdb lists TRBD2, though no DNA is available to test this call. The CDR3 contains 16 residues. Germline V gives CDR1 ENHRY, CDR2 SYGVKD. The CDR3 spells CAISAGTRFSQETQYF.

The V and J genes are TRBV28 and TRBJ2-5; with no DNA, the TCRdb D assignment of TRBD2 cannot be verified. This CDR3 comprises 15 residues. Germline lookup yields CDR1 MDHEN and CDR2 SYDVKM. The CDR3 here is CASSFLGGGQETQYF. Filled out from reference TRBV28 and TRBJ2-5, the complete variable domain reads DVKVTQSSRYLVKRTGEKVFLECVQDMDHENMFWYRQDPGLGLRLIYFSYDVKMKEKGDIPEGYSVSREKKERFSLILESASTNQTSMYLCASSFLGGGQETQYFGPGTRLLVL.

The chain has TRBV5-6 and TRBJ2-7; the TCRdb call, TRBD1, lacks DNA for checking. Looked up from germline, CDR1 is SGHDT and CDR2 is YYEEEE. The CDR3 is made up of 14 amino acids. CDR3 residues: CASSSGTDYYEQYF.

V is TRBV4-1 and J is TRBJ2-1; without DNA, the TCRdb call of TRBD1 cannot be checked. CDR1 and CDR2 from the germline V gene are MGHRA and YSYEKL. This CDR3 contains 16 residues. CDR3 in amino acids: CASSQDVWGGMNEQFF.

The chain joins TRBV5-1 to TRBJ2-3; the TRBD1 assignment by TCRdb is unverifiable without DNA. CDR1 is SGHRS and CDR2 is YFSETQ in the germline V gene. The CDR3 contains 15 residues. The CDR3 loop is CASSFGGQITDTQYF. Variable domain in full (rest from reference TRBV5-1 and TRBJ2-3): KAGVTQTPRYLIKTRGQQVTLSCSPISGHRSVSWYQQTPGQGLQFLFEYFSETQRNKGNFPGRFSGRQFSNSRSEMNVSTLELGDSALYLCASSFGGQITDTQYFGPGTRLTVL.

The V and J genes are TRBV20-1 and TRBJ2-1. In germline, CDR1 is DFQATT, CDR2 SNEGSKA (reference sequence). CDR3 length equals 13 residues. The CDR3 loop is CSARVVDYNEQFF.

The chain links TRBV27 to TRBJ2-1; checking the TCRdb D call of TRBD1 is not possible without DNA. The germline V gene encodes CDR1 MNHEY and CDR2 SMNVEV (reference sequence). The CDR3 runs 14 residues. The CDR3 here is CASSFIGTVNEQFF.